Sequencing of this T cell receptor (beta chain) was carried out in a study of blood T cells in healthy people across ages. Study background: Template switching retrieved approximately one barcoded beta molecule for each two T cells.

Study-level results: Greater diversity and more naive CD4+ cells were seen in long-lived donors than in aged donors.

Details on this clonotype: Its target is unknown.

Trimming pared 0 bases from V and 6 bases from J, leaving 12 bases between. Germline values: CDR1 SGHRS, CDR2 YFSETQ. The CDR3 is made up of 14 amino acids. A J-beta primer mix and a sample-barcoded 5' primer were used in a second PCR of roughly 7 to 12 cycles. Via MiXCR, TCRdb re-called the 5' RACE reads, giving one row per CDR3 protein. The data show about 780,000 distinct CDR3 sequences, less than 60% seen once. This TCR derives from a man older than 75 in good health. Sequenced material: blood. The chain combines TRBV5-1 with TRBJ1-2; D is unclear. CDR3 residues: CASSLEGLTDGYTF. The CDR3 DNA is TGCGCCAGCAGCTTGGAGGGCCTCACCGATGGCTACACCTTC.